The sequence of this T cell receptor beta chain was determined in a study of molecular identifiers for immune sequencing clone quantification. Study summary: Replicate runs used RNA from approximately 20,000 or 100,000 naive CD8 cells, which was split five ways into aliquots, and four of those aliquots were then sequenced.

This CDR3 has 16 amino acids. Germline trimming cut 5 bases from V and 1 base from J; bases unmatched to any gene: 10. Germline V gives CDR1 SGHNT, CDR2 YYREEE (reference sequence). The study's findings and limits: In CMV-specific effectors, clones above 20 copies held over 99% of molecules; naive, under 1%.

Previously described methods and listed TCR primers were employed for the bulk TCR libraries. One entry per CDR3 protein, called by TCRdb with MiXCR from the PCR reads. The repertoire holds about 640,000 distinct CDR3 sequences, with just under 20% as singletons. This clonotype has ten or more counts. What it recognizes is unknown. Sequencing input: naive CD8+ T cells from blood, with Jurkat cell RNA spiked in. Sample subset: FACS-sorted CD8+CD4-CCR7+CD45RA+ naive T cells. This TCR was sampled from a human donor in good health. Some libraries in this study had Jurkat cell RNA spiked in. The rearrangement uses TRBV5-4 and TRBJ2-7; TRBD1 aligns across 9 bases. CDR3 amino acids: CASSTPDRGSSYEQYF. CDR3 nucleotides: TGTGCCAGCAGTACCCCTGACAGGGGGAGTTCCTACGAGCAGTACTTC.